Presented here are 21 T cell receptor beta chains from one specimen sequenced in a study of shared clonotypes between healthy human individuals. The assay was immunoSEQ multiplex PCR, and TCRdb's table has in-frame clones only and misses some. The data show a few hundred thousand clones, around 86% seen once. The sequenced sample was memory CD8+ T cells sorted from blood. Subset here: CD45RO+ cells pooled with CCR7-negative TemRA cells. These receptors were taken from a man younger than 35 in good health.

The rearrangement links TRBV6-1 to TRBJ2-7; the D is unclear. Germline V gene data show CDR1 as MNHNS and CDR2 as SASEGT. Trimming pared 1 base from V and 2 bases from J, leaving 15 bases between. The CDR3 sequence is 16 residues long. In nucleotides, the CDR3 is TGTGCCAGCAGTGAAGGGGCTTCCCCGGCAACCTACGAGCAGTACTTC. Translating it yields CASSEGASPATYEQYF.

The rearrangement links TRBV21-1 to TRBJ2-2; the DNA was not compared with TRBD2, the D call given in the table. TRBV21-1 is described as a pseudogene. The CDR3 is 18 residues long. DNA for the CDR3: TGTGCCAGCAGCAAAAGGGAGGGGACTAGCGGCACCACCGGGGAGCTGTTTTTT. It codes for CASSKREGTSGTTGELFF.

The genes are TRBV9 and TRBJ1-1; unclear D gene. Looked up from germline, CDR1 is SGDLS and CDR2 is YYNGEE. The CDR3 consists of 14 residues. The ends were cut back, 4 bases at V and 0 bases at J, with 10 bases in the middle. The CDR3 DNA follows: TGTGCCAGCAGCCCACATCCCATGAACACTGAAGCTTTCTTT. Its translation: CASSPHPMNTEAFF. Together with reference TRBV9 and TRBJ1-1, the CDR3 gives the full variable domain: DSGVTQTPKHLITATGQRVTLRCSPRSGDLSVYWYQQSLDQGLQFLIQYYNGEERAKGNILERFSAQQFPDLHSELNLSSLELGDSALYFCASSPHPMNTEAFFGQGTRLTVV.

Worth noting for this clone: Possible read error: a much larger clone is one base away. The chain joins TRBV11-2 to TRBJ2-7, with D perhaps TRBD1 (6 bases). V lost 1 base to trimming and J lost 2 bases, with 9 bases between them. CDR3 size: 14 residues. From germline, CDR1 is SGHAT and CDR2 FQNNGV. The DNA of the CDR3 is TGTGCCAGCAGCTTAGGGGCAGGGGCCTACGAGCAGTACTTC. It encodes CASSLGAGAYEQYF.

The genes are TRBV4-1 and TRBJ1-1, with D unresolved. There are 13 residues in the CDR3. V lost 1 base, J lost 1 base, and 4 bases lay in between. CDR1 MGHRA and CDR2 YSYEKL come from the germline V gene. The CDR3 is CASSQVPNTEAFF. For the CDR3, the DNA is TGCGCCAGCAGCCAAGTCCCGAACACTGAAGCTTTCTTT.

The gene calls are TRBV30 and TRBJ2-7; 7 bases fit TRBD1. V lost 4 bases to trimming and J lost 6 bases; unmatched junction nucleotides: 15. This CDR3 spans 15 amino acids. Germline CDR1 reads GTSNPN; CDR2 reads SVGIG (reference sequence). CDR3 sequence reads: CAWNGIRQGIIEQYF. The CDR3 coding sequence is TGTGCCTGGAATGGGATTAGACAGGGTATAATCGAGCAGTACTTC.

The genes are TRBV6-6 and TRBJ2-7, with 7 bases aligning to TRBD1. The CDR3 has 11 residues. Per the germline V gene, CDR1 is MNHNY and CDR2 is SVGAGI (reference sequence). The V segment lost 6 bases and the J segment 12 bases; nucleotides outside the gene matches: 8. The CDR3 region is CASRYTGDAYF. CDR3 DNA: TGTGCCAGCAGGTACACAGGGGACGCGTACTTC.

DNA for the CDR3: TGTGCCAGCAGCTTGGGACAGGGCTCCTACAATGAGCAGTTCTTC. It is translated as CASSLGQGSYNEQFF. The gene calls are TRBV5-8 and TRBJ2-1, with TRBD1 identical over 7 bases. Germline assignment: CDR1 SGHTS and CDR2 YDEGEE. This CDR3 is 15 amino acids long. Trimming removed 0 bases from V and 0 bases from J; junction bases left unmatched: 0.

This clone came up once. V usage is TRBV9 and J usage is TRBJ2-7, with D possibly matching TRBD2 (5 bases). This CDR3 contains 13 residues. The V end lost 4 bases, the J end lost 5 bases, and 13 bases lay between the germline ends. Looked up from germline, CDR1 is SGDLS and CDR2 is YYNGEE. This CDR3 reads CASSTGLVDEQYF. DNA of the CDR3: TGTGCCAGCAGCACCGGACTGGTGGACGAGCAGTACTTC.

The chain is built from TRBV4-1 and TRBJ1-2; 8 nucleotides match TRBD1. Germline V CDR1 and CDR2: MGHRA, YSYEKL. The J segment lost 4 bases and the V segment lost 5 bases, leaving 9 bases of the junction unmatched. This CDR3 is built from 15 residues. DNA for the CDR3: TGCGCCAGCAGCTTCGCTCCGGACAGGGTCTATGGCTACACCTTC. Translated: CASSFAPDRVYGYTF.

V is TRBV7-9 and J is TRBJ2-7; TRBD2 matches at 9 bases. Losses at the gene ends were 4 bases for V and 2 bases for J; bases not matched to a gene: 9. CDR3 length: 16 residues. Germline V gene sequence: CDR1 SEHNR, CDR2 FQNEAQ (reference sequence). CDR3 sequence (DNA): TGTGCCAGCAGCTCAACCGGGACTAGCAGACCCTACGAGCAGTACTTC. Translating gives CASSSTGTSRPYEQYF.

The CDR3 bases are TGTGCCAGCAGCTTAGCGCTAGGCAGGGGGAACATTCAGTACTTC. Translated, it gives CASSLALGRGNIQYF. This chain connects TRBV7-9 to TRBJ2-4; 7 positions agree with TRBD1. J lost 7 bases, V lost 0 bases, and 6 bases had no gene match. Germline CDR1 reads SEHNR; CDR2 reads FQNEAQ (reference sequence). The CDR3 is made up of 15 amino acids.

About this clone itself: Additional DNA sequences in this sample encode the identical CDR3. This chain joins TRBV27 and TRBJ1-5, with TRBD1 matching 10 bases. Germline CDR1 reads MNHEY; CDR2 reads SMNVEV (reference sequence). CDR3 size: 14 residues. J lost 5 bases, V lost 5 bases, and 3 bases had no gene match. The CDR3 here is CASSRQGADQPQHF. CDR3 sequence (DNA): TGTGCCAGCAGTCGACAGGGGGCGGATCAGCCCCAGCATTTT.

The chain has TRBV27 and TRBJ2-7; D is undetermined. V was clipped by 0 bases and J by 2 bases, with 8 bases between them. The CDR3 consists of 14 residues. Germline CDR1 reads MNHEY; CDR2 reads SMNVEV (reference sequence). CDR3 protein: CASSLSPGTYEQYF. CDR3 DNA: TGTGCCAGCAGTTTATCTCCAGGAACCTACGAGCAGTACTTC.

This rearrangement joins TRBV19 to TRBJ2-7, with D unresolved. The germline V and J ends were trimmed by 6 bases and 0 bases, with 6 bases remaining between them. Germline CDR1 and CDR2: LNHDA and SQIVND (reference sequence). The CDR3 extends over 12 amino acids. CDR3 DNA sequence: TGTGCCAGTAGCCCCGGCTCCTACGAGCAGTACTTC. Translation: CASSPGSYEQYF.

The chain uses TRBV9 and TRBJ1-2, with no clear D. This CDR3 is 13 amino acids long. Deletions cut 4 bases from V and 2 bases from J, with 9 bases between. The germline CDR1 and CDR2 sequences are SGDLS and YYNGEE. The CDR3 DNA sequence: TGTGCCAGCAGCAACATGCTGAACTATGGCTACACCTTC. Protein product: CASSNMLNYGYTF.

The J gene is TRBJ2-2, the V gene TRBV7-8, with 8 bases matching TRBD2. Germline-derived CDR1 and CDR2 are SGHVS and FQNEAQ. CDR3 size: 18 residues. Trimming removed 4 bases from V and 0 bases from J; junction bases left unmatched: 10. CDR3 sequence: CASSSRTSRYANTGELFF. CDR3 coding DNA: TGTGCCAGCAGCTCCAGGACTAGCCGATACGCGAACACCGGGGAGCTGTTTTTT.

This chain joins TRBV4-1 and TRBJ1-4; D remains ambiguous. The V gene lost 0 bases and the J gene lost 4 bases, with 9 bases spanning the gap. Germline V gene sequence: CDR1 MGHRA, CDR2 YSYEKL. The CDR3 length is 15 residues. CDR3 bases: TGCGCCAGCAGCCAAGATGGTCGGGTTAATGAAAAACTGTTTTTT. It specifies CASSQDGRVNEKLFF.

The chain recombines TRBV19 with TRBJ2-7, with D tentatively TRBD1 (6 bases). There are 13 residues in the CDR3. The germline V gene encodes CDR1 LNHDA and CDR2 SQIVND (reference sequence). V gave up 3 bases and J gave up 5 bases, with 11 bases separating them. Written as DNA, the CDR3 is TGTGCCAGTAGTATGTACAGGGCCAACGAGCAGTACTTC. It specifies CASSMYRANEQYF.

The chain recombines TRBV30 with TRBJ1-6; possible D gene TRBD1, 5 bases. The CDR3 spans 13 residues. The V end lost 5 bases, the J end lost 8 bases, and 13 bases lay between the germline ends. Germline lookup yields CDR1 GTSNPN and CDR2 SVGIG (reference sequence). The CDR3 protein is CAWVMDTDSPLHF. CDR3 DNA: TGTGCCTGGGTGATGGACACCGATTCACCCCTCCACTTT.

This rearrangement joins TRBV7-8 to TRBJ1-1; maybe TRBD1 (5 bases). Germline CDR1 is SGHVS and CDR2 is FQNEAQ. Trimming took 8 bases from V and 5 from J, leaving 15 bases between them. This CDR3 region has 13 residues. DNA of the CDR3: TGTGCCAGCGTCAAACGTGGGGGAACTGAAGCTTTCTTT. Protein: CASVKRGGTEAFF.